This TCR beta chain is drawn from a study of cytomegalovirus exposure and HLA in healthy donors. Vbeta (60) and Jbeta (13) primers were used in the PCR. Sequencing was performed with immunoSEQ multiplex PCR; in TCRdb, only in-frame clones are kept and a portion is missing. The repertoire consists of some 120,000 clones, with more than 80% occurring once and the leading ten covering approximately 6.7%. The germline CDR1 and CDR2 sequences are SGHRS and YFSETQ. Trimming removed 4 bases from V and 0 bases from J; junction bases left unmatched: 8. The CDR3 spans 16 residues. This clonotype originated in a woman aged 25 to 39 in good health and CMV-seropositive. The chain couples TRBV5-1 to TRBJ1-2; 8 bases align to TRBD1. Sequenced sample: PBMCs. The CDR3, as DNA: TGCGCCAGCAGCGTGACGACAGGGGACCCTAACTATGGCTACACCTTC. Its protein is CASSVTTGDPNYGYTF. The variable domain in full, with the rest retrieved from reference TRBV5-1 and TRBJ1-2, is KAGVTQTPRYLIKTRGQQVTLSCSPISGHRSVSWYQQTPGQGLQFLFEYFSETQRNKGNFPGRFSGRQFSNSRSEMNVSTLELGDSALYLCASSVTTGDPNYGYTFGSGTRLTVV.